Presented here are 32 T cell receptor beta chains from one specimen sequenced in a study of cytomegalovirus exposure and HLA in healthy donors. Amplification used 60 Vbeta primers and 13 Jbeta primers. Libraries were prepared by immunoSEQ multiplex PCR; TCRdb keeps only in-frame clonotypes and omits some of them. The table lists around 140,000 clones. Specimen: PBMCs. The origin of the receptors is a woman in her 50s in good health and CMV-seronegative.

V is TRBV30 and J is TRBJ2-7, with 12 bases that match TRBD2. The CDR3 is 14 amino acids. J was trimmed by 6 bases and V by 5 bases; bases with no gene match: 8. Per the germline V gene, CDR1 is GTSNPN and CDR2 is SVGIG (reference sequence). CDR3 residues: CAWGPGTSGREQYF. CDR3 bases: TGTGCCTGGGGTCCCGGGACTAGCGGGCGCGAGCAGTACTTC.

This chain joins TRBV13 and TRBJ2-7; 8 bases are a match to TRBD1. V lost 0 bases and J lost 7; bases outside the gene matches: 8. Germline V gene lookup returns CDR1 PRHDT and CDR2 FYEKMQ (reference sequence). This CDR3 contains 15 residues. CDR3: CASSLGQGATFEQYF. The CDR3 DNA follows: TGTGCCAGCAGCTTAGGTCAGGGGGCTACGTTTGAGCAGTACTTC.

The chain carries TRBV15 and TRBJ1-5; 8 bases agree with TRBD1. With V trimmed by 1 base and J by 3 bases, 8 bases remained unmatched. The germline CDR1 and CDR2 sequences are LNHNV and YYDKDF (reference sequence). The CDR3 spans 17 residues. The CDR3: CATSRGTGLANNQPQHF. CDR3 DNA sequence: TGTGCCACCAGCAGAGGGACAGGGCTCGCCAACAATCAGCCCCAGCATTTT.

The rearrangement links TRBV19 to TRBJ1-2; 8 nucleotides align to TRBD1. V was clipped by 2 bases and J by 2 bases; unmatched bases: 4. From germline, CDR1 is LNHDA and CDR2 SQIVND (reference sequence). This CDR3 is built from 15 residues. Here the CDR3 reads CASSISQGANYGYTF. As DNA, the CDR3 is TGTGCCAGTAGTATAAGTCAGGGGGCCAACTATGGCTACACCTTC.

The chain has TRBV5-1 and TRBJ2-5; 9 bases are shared with TRBD2. CDR1 and CDR2 from the germline V gene are SGHRS and YFSETQ. Germline trimming cut 7 bases from V and 4 bases from J; bases unmatched to any gene: 8. CDR3 length equals 14 residues. In DNA form, the CDR3 reads TGCGCCAGCGCGGATAGCGGGGGTGGAGAGACCCAGTACTTC. It translates to CASADSGGGETQYF.

The chain employs TRBV27 and TRBJ1-5; 7 bases agree with TRBD1. CDR1 is MNHEY and CDR2 is SMNVEV in the germline V gene (reference sequence). This CDR3 has 14 residues. V shed 2 bases and J 4 bases; nucleotides not matched to a gene: 2. CDR3 bases: TGTGCCAGCAGTTTAACACAGGGGAATCAGCCCCAGCATTTT. It codes for CASSLTQGNQPQHF.

The rearrangement links TRBV18 to TRBJ1-2, with TRBD1 matching 7 bases. Trimming removed 1 base from V and 2 bases from J; junction bases left unmatched: 1. CDR3 size: 14 residues. CDR1 is KGHSH, CDR2 LQKENI, per germline. The CDR3 protein is CASSPQGANYGYTF. The CDR3 region has the DNA TGTGCCAGCTCACCACAGGGGGCGAACTATGGCTACACCTTC.

This chain uses TRBV7-2 with TRBJ1-4; D gene uncertain. The V end lost 1 base, the J end lost 2 bases, and 8 bases lay between the germline ends. Germline values: CDR1 SGHTA, CDR2 FQGNSA. The CDR3 loop spans 15 amino acids. The CDR3 DNA follows: TGTGCCAGCAGCTTAGTGACGGGGACTAATGAAAAACTGTTTTTT. Protein: CASSLVTGTNEKLFF. The full variable domain, completed using reference TRBV7-2 and TRBJ1-4, is GAGVSQSPSNKVTEKGKDVELRCDPISGHTALYWYRQSLGQGLEFLIYFQGNSAPDKSGLPSDRFSAERTGGSVSTLTIQRTQQEDSAVYLCASSLVTGTNEKLFFGSGTQLSVL.

V usage is TRBV9 and J usage is TRBJ2-5, with TRBD2 matching 8 bases. Germline V lookup: CDR1 SGDLS, CDR2 YYNGEE. The CDR3 is made up of 15 amino acids. With 1 base clipped from V and 2 bases from J, the junction kept 4 bases outside the gene matches. CDR3 residues: CASSVLAGGQETQYF. The CDR3 coding sequence is TGTGCCAGCAGCGTACTAGCGGGCGGACAAGAGACCCAGTACTTC.

This sequence joins TRBV10-3 and TRBJ2-1; D possibly corresponds to TRBD1 (5 bases). Germline assignment: CDR1 ENHRY and CDR2 SYGVKD. V was trimmed by 2 bases and J by 5 bases, leaving 16 bases between them. CDR3 length: 16 residues. The CDR3 DNA is TGTGCCATCAGTGAGCCTTACAGGTCTCCTGACAATGAGCAGTTCTTC. Translated, it gives CAISEPYRSPDNEQFF.

The J gene is TRBJ2-1, the V gene TRBV5-1; D gene uncertain. The CDR3 runs 15 residues. The germline V gene encodes CDR1 SGHRS and CDR2 YFSETQ. Deletions cut 2 bases from V and 3 bases from J, with 12 bases between. In nucleotides, the CDR3 is TGCGCCAGCAGCTTCAAGCTAGAAGACTACAATGAGCAGTTCTTC. This gives the protein CASSFKLEDYNEQFF.

This rearrangement joins TRBV4-2 to TRBJ2-5; D perhaps matches TRBD2 (6 bases). The J call is doubtful: the DNA matches TRBJ2-7 better. The CDR3 sequence is 14 residues long. Per germline, CDR1 LGHNA and CDR2 YNFKEQ. The CDR3 coding sequence is TGTGCCAGCAGCCAAGGGGGCGGGAACTACGAGCAGTACTTC. Encoded protein: CASSQGGGNYEQYF.

The chain employs TRBV6-4 and TRBJ2-2; 8 nucleotides line up with TRBD1. The CDR3 consists of 15 residues. Germline trimming cut 5 bases from V and 0 bases from J; bases unmatched to any gene: 2. The germline CDR1 and CDR2 sequences are MRHNA and SNTAGT. CDR3: CASSRQGTNTGELFF. CDR3 DNA: TGTGCCAGCAGTCGACAGGGGACGAACACCGGGGAGCTGTTTTTT.

This chain connects TRBV29-1 to TRBJ1-1, with unresolved D. Deletions cut 5 bases from V and 1 base from J, with 14 bases between. CDR3 length: 14 amino acids. Per germline, CDR1 SQVTM and CDR2 ANQGSEA. The CDR3 loop reads CSVNTGRSNTEAFF. The CDR3 bases are TGCAGCGTTAATACGGGGAGGTCGAACACTGAAGCTTTCTTT.

The rearrangement links TRBV4-1 to TRBJ2-7; 11 positions match TRBD1. The CDR3 contains 15 residues. V gave up 2 bases and J gave up 2 bases; unmatched junction bases: 2. From germline, CDR1 is MGHRA and CDR2 YSYEKL. In DNA, the CDR3 is TGCGCCAGCAGCCAACGGACAGGGGGCACCTACGAGCAGTACTTC. Translated: CASSQRTGGTYEQYF.

The genes are TRBV5-1 and TRBJ1-3; D gene ambiguous. CDR1 is SGHRS and CDR2 is YFSETQ in the germline V gene. This CDR3 contains 14 residues. Trimming shortened V by 2 bases and J by 0 bases, and 6 bases separated the two germline ends. The CDR3 DNA follows: TGCGCCAGCAGCTTCTCAGTCTCTGGAAACACCATATATTTT. Its translation is CASSFSVSGNTIYF.

This sequence joins TRBV5-1 and TRBJ1-1; 7 bases are shared with TRBD1. The CDR3 runs to 15 residues. The junction had 12 bases not matched to a gene; V was cut back by 4 bases and J by 6 bases. Per germline, CDR1 SGHRS and CDR2 YFSETQ. CDR3: CASSGGQVGFSEAFF. In nucleotides, the CDR3 is TGCGCCAGCAGCGGTGGACAGGTCGGCTTCTCTGAAGCTTTCTTT.

V gene TRBV13 combines with J gene TRBJ1-2; D remains unclear. Germline CDR1 PRHDT, CDR2 FYEKMQ (reference sequence). This CDR3 comprises 14 residues. V was shortened by 0 bases and J by 1 base, with 6 bases between the two germline ends. For the CDR3, the DNA is TGTGCCAGCAGCTTAGGGGTAGTTAACTATGGCTACACCTTC. This translates into CASSLGVVNYGYTF.

The chain carries TRBV30 and TRBJ2-5, with 10 bases fitting TRBD2. V dropped 3 bases and J dropped 4; count of bases not matched to a gene: 11. Germline values: CDR1 GTSNPN, CDR2 SVGIG (reference sequence). The CDR3 is made up of 16 amino acids. CDR3 protein: CAWSAGSGGAGETQYF. The CDR3 DNA reads as TGTGCCTGGAGCGCCGGGAGCGGGGGGGCCGGAGAGACCCAGTACTTC. The full variable domain, its missing parts supplied by reference TRBV30 and TRBJ2-5, is SQTIHQWPATLVQPVGSPLSLECTVEGTSNPNLYWYRQAAGRGLQLLFYSVGIGQISSEVPQNLSASRPQDRQFILSSKKLLLSDSGFYLCAWSAGSGGAGETQYFGPGTRLLVL.

This chain connects TRBV4-2 to TRBJ2-5; 11 positions match TRBD2. Per the germline V gene, CDR1 is LGHNA and CDR2 is YNFKEQ. The trim removed 0 bases at V and 1 base at J, leaving 10 bases unmatched. This CDR3 contains 19 residues. CDR3 bases: TGTGCCAGCAGCCAAGATCCCCTACTAGCGGGGGCCCTCCAAGAGACCCAGTACTTC. It yields the protein CASSQDPLLAGALQETQYF.

The V and J genes are TRBV11-3 and TRBJ1-1; D might be TRBD1 (6 bases). V lost 5 bases and J lost 0, with 13 bases in between. The CDR3 is made up of 15 amino acids. Germline V gives CDR1 SGHNT, CDR2 YENEEA. The CDR3 spells CASSLTRGLNTEAFF. The DNA of the CDR3 is TGTGCCAGCAGCCTTACCAGGGGTCTGAACACTGAAGCTTTCTTT.

The rearrangement joins TRBV28 to TRBJ1-5, with 7 nucleotides matching TRBD1. Germline V lookup: CDR1 MDHEN, CDR2 SYDVKM. The length of the CDR3 is 15 residues. Losses at the gene ends were 5 bases for V and 0 bases for J; bases not matched to a gene: 4. The CDR3 nucleotides read TGTGCCAGCAGTACGGGACAGTTTAGCAATCAGCCCCAGCATTTT. It is translated as CASSTGQFSNQPQHF.

The chain combines TRBV19 with TRBJ1-2, with a weak D call TRBD1 (5 bases). The CDR3 spans 14 residues. Deletions cut 7 bases from V and 2 bases from J, with 14 bases between. Per the germline V gene, CDR1 is LNHDA and CDR2 is SQIVND (reference sequence). The CDR3 DNA is TGTGCCAGTAAATCCGGACACCTCAACTATGGCTACACCTTC. It yields the protein CASKSGHLNYGYTF.

The chain combines TRBV5-4 with TRBJ2-7, with 8 bases aligning to TRBD2. The CDR3 consists of 14 residues. Trimming at V came to 4 bases and at J to 3 bases, leaving 6 bases not matched to a gene. Germline V CDR1 and CDR2: SGHNT, YYREEE (reference sequence). The CDR3 region has the DNA TGTGCCAGCAGCCATAGCGGGGCCTTCTACGAGCAGTACTTC. This codes for CASSHSGAFYEQYF.

CDR3 coding DNA: TGCGCCAGCAGCCAAGATATGAGCAGCGGGAGCTATGAGCAGTTCTTC. Its translation: CASSQDMSSGSYEQFF. The rearrangement joins TRBV4-3 to TRBJ2-1; 8 nucleotides align to TRBD2. The CDR3 is made up of 16 amino acids. Germline CDR1 reads LGHNA; CDR2 reads YSLEER. V shed 0 bases and J 8 bases; nucleotides not matched to a gene: 9.

The CDR3 sequence: CASSLGTSGSINEQFF. For the CDR3, the DNA is TGTGCCAGCAGCTTAGGTACTAGCGGGAGTATAAATGAGCAGTTCTTC. This chain uses TRBV7-3 with TRBJ2-1, with TRBD2 matching 11 bases. This CDR3 spans 16 amino acids. V shed 2 bases and J 7 bases; nucleotides not matched to a gene: 7. The V gene's germline CDR1 is SGHTA and CDR2 FQGTGA. The full variable domain, completed using reference TRBV7-3 and TRBJ2-1, is GAGVSQTPSNKVTEKGKYVELRCDPISGHTALYWYRQSLGQGPEFLIYFQGTGAADDSGLPNDRFFAVRPEGSVSTLKIQRTERGDSAVYLCASSLGTSGSINEQFFGPGTRLTVL.

The chain is built from TRBV6-5 and TRBJ2-7; TRBD1 agrees at 10 bases. The CDR3 has 14 residues. The junction had 7 bases not matched to a gene; V was cut back by 5 bases and J by 6 bases. Per the germline V gene, CDR1 is MNHEY and CDR2 is SVGAGI. CDR3 in amino acids: CASSDRGLLGEQYF. In DNA form, the CDR3 reads TGTGCCAGCAGTGACAGGGGGCTTCTGGGCGAGCAGTACTTC.

The chain carries TRBV28 and TRBJ2-6; 14 bases map to TRBD2. CDR1 is MDHEN and CDR2 is SYDVKM in the germline V gene. The V gene end was trimmed by 2 bases and the J gene end by 4 bases; junction bases not matched to a gene: 7. This CDR3 is built from 19 residues. The CDR3 region is CASSLPGLAGEDGANVLTF. The CDR3 nucleotides are TGTGCCAGCAGTTTACCGGGACTAGCGGGAGAGGACGGGGCCAACGTCCTGACTTTC.

V is TRBV6-1 and J is TRBJ1-2; possible D gene TRBD1, 5 bases. In germline, CDR1 is MNHNS, CDR2 SASEGT. Trimming removed 4 bases at V and 4 bases at J, with 10 bases between. CDR3 size: 13 residues. The chain's CDR3 is CASSAQGGYGYTF. CDR3 DNA sequence: TGTGCCAGCAGTGCGCAGGGCGGCTATGGCTACACCTTC.

The chain employs TRBV5-4 and TRBJ2-3, with D possibly TRBD2 on 7 matching bases. Germline loops: CDR1 SGHNT, CDR2 YYREEE (reference sequence). CDR3 size: 15 residues. V was cut by 4 bases and J by 4 bases, with 16 bases left in between. CDR3 sequence reads: CASSRGALGADTQYF. CDR3 DNA sequence: TGTGCCAGCAGCCGGGGGGCCCTAGGAGCAGATACGCAGTATTTT.

The V gene is TRBV5-1, the J gene TRBJ1-3; TRBD1 agrees at 7 bases. CDR1 is SGHRS and CDR2 is YFSETQ in the germline V gene. The CDR3 totals 14 residues. J was trimmed by 6 bases and V by 4 bases; bases with no gene match: 7. Written as DNA, the CDR3 is TGCGCCAGCAGCCCTGGGACAGCGGAAAACACCATATATTTT. Its protein is CASSPGTAENTIYF.

This rearrangement joins TRBV5-1 to TRBJ1-4, with TRBD1 matching 8 bases. Germline values: CDR1 SGHRS, CDR2 YFSETQ. V shed 1 base, J shed 7 bases, and the junction held 9 bases outside the gene matches. The CDR3 is 16 amino acids. For the CDR3, the DNA is TGCGCCAGCAGCTTGAGGGGGACAGGCTTTACTGAAAAACTGTTTTTT. Amino acid sequence: CASSLRGTGFTEKLFF.